The next 26 T cell receptor beta chains were all read from a single sample in a study of cytomegalovirus exposure and HLA in healthy donors. The PCR ran on 60 Vbeta and 13 Jbeta primers. Here immunoSEQ multiplex PCR was the method, and the copy in TCRdb shows in-frame clones only, minus some. The ten most abundant clones cover approximately 15% of a sample with under 90,000 clones. The sample comprised PBMCs. All receptors come from a man between 45 and 60 years old in good health and CMV-seropositive.

The gene calls are TRBV30 and TRBJ1-4, with TRBD1 matching over 8 bases. Germline V CDR1 and CDR2: GTSNPN, SVGIG (reference sequence). The CDR3 has 13 amino acids. V lost 4 bases, J lost 7 bases, and 5 bases stayed unmatched. CDR3 sequence reads: CAWKPGGFEKLFF. The CDR3 coding sequence is TGTGCCTGGAAACCAGGGGGCTTTGAAAAACTGTTTTTT.

CDR3 in amino acids: CASSLRTGATTSGANVLTF. CDR3 nucleotide sequence: TGTGCCAGCAGCCTCAGGACAGGAGCCACCACCTCTGGGGCCAACGTCCTGACTTTC. The chain carries TRBV9 and TRBJ2-6; 7 nucleotides line up with TRBD1. The length of the CDR3 is 19 residues. Germline V gene sequence: CDR1 SGDLS, CDR2 YYNGEE. Germline trimming cut 4 bases from V and 0 bases from J; bases unmatched to any gene: 13.

V gene TRBV18 combines with J gene TRBJ2-5; 14 bases match TRBD2. V trimming: 3 bases; J trimming: 4 bases; junction bases outside the gene matches: 7. The CDR3 covers 17 residues. The germline CDR1 and CDR2 sequences are KGHSH and LQKENI. In DNA form, the CDR3 reads TGTGCCAGCTCACCCGGGACTAGCGGGAGATTTGGAGAGACCCAGTACTTC. It translates to CASSPGTSGRFGETQYF.

V is TRBV4-2 and J is TRBJ2-2, with no clear D. V was pared by 0 bases and J by 6 bases, with 17 bases between. The CDR3 spans 17 residues. CDR1 LGHNA and CDR2 YNFKEQ come from the germline V gene. The CDR3 loop reads CASSQDSAPVIAGELFF. The DNA of the CDR3 is TGTGCCAGCAGCCAAGATTCAGCGCCCGTTATCGCCGGGGAGCTGTTTTTT.

The gene calls are TRBV10-3 and TRBJ2-2, with D possibly TRBD2 on 5 matching bases. CDR3 size: 15 residues. Germline values: CDR1 ENHRY, CDR2 SYGVKD. V was cut by 2 bases and J by 6 bases, with 13 bases left in between. The CDR3 here is CAISETRLAAGELFF. For the CDR3, the DNA is TGTGCCATCAGTGAGACTAGGCTCGCCGCCGGGGAGCTGTTTTTT.

This sequence joins TRBV6-4 and TRBJ2-5; D gene unclear. V was pared by 5 bases and J by 2 bases, with 9 bases between. The CDR3 is 13 residues long. Per the germline V gene, CDR1 is MRHNA and CDR2 is SNTAGT. CDR3 coding DNA: TGTGCCAGCAGTCAGAACGAACAAGAGACCCAGTACTTC. Its protein product is CASSQNEQETQYF.

CDR3 nucleotides: TGCGCCAGCAGCTTGATTTTTTCCGGGACAGGGAACACTGAAGCTTTCTTT. Translating gives CASSLIFSGTGNTEAFF. V usage is TRBV5-1 and J usage is TRBJ1-1, with TRBD1 matching over 8 bases. The germline gives CDR1 SGHRS, CDR2 YFSETQ. The CDR3 is 17 residues long. The trim removed 1 base at V and 1 base at J, leaving 9 bases unmatched.

The chain couples TRBV5-5 to TRBJ2-7, with TRBD2 matching 7 bases. The CDR3 runs 15 residues. The germline V gene has CDR1 SGHKS and CDR2 YYEKEE (reference sequence). The ends lost 2 bases at V and 0 bases at J; junction bases unmatched: 5. The CDR3: CASSFGGGSSYEQYF. CDR3 in DNA: TGTGCCAGCAGCTTCGGTGGCGGGAGCTCCTACGAGCAGTACTTC.

Here the CDR3 reads CASSLAGMNTEAFF. The CDR3, as DNA: TGTGCCAGCAGCTTGGCAGGGATGAACACTGAAGCTTTCTTT. The V and J genes are TRBV5-6 and TRBJ1-1; the D gene is possibly TRBD1 (5 bases). The CDR3 has 14 residues. CDR1 is SGHDT, CDR2 YYEEEE, per germline. The V gene lost 0 bases and the J gene lost 0 bases, with 6 bases spanning the gap.

The chain carries TRBV27 and TRBJ2-5; 9 bases map to TRBD2. The CDR3 length is 17 residues. The V and J ends lost 2 bases and 4 bases, in that order; junction bases with no gene match: 11. Germline CDR1 and CDR2: MNHEY and SMNVEV (reference sequence). Here the CDR3 DNA reads TGTGCCAGCAGTTTAGGCCCCCTCGCGGGAGGGCGAGAGACCCAGTACTTC. This sequence encodes CASSLGPLAGGRETQYF.

Points on this clone: Other DNA sequences from this sample encode an identical CDR3 as well. The chain employs TRBV5-1 and TRBJ2-1, with 8 bases identical to TRBD1. Losses at the gene ends were 3 bases for V and 4 bases for J; bases not matched to a gene: 3. The V gene's germline CDR1 is SGHRS and CDR2 YFSETQ. CDR3 length: 14 residues. Here the CDR3 reads CASSSGQDYNEQFF. For the CDR3, the DNA is TGCGCCAGCAGCTCGGGACAGGATTACAATGAGCAGTTCTTC.

This chain links TRBV6-6 with TRBJ2-1; 9 positions match TRBD2. The V gene's germline CDR1 is MNHNY and CDR2 SVGAGI (reference sequence). The CDR3 has 14 residues. The junction had 2 bases not matched to a gene; V was cut back by 3 bases and J by 5 bases. This chain's CDR3 is CASSYGTSNNEQFF. The DNA of the CDR3 is TGTGCCAGCAGTTATGGGACTAGCAACAATGAGCAGTTCTTC.

The chain uses TRBV4-2 and TRBJ2-7, with a possible D match to TRBD1 (6 bases). The germline V gene encodes CDR1 LGHNA and CDR2 YNFKEQ. V gave up 2 bases and J gave up 1 base, with 18 bases separating them. The CDR3 covers 17 residues. CDR3 amino acids: CASSQPLFGQRSYEQYF. The CDR3 DNA reads TGTGCCAGCAGCCAACCGCTCTTCGGACAGCGATCCTACGAGCAGTACTTC.

The V and J genes are TRBV6-1 and TRBJ1-2, with 7 bases identical to TRBD1. The CDR3 is 13 amino acids. V was pared by 6 bases and J by 3 bases, with 4 bases of the junction left unmatched. The germline gives CDR1 MNHNS, CDR2 SASEGT. In nucleotides, the CDR3 is TGTGCCAGCAGCGACAGGGTGGACTATGGCTACACCTTC. It yields the protein CASSDRVDYGYTF.

The chain links TRBV7-2 to TRBJ1-4, with no clear D. This CDR3 spans 15 amino acids. Germline CDR1 and CDR2: SGHTA and FQGNSA. V lost 1 base to trimming and J lost 4 bases, with 10 bases between them. The CDR3 region is CASSLGQTLNEKLFF. The CDR3, as DNA: TGTGCCAGCAGCTTAGGGCAGACTCTTAATGAAAAACTGTTTTTT.

V and J are TRBV5-1 and TRBJ2-3; TRBD1 matches at 7 bases. The CDR3 is 14 amino acids. Trimming cost V 7 bases and J 6 bases; bases outside gene matches: 11. Germline V gene sequence: CDR1 SGHRS, CDR2 YFSETQ. CDR3 amino acids: CASGEGGVSDTQYF. The CDR3, as DNA: TGCGCCAGCGGAGAAGGGGGCGTATCCGATACGCAGTATTTT. Variable domain in full (rest from reference TRBV5-1 and TRBJ2-3): KAGVTQTPRYLIKTRGQQVTLSCSPISGHRSVSWYQQTPGQGLQFLFEYFSETQRNKGNFPGRFSGRQFSNSRSEMNVSTLELGDSALYLCASGEGGVSDTQYFGPGTRLTVL.

The chain carries TRBV2 and TRBJ2-7, with D perhaps TRBD2 (5 bases). The germline V gene has CDR1 SNHLY and CDR2 FYNNEI. V gave up 2 bases and J gave up 1 base, with 15 bases separating them. The CDR3 has 16 amino acids. CDR3 bases: TGTGCCAGCAGTGAATTAGCGTGGTTAGAATCCTACGAGCAGTACGTC. Its protein is CASSELAWLESYEQYV.

This chain uses TRBV18 with TRBJ2-7; 9 nucleotides agree with TRBD1. Per the germline V gene, CDR1 is KGHSH and CDR2 is LQKENI. V was clipped by 3 bases and J by 3 bases; unmatched bases: 3. The CDR3 spans 14 residues. In nucleotides, the CDR3 is TGTGCCAGCTCACCTTTGGACAGGGGCTACGAGCAGTACGTC. As protein: CASSPLDRGYEQYV.

The chain is built from TRBV9 and TRBJ1-2; tentative D call: TRBD1 (5 bases). Germline CDR1 reads SGDLS; CDR2 reads YYNGEE. This CDR3 contains 13 residues. V was pared by 3 bases and J by 4 bases, with 10 bases between. The DNA of the CDR3 is TGTGCCAGCAGCGCTGGGGGGACCTATGGCTACACCTTC. This translates into CASSAGGTYGYTF.

This sequence joins TRBV5-6 and TRBJ2-1; D gene ambiguous. V lost 1 base to trimming and J lost 8 bases, with 7 bases between them. The CDR3 length is 12 residues. Germline-derived CDR1 and CDR2 are SGHDT and YYEEEE. CDR3 loop: CASSLFQYEQFF. CDR3 in DNA: TGTGCCAGCAGCTTGTTTCAATATGAGCAGTTCTTC.

This chain joins TRBV4-3 and TRBJ2-4; D might be TRBD2 (5 bases). V lost 5 bases, J lost 2 bases, and 7 bases lay in between. CDR1 and CDR2 (germline): LGHNA, YSLEER. This CDR3 is 13 amino acids long. CDR3: CASSSGSKNIQYF. The CDR3 region has the DNA TGCGCCAGCAGCAGCGGTTCCAAAAACATTCAGTACTTC.

V usage is TRBV10-3 and J usage is TRBJ1-2; TRBD1 matches at 11 bases. This CDR3 contains 16 residues. CDR1 ENHRY and CDR2 SYGVKD come from the germline V gene. V lost 6 bases and J lost 3; bases outside the gene matches: 9. The DNA for the CDR3 is TGTGCCATCAGGCCGGGACAGGGGGATAGGGACTATGGCTACACCTTC. The encoded protein is CAIRPGQGDRDYGYTF.

The chain links TRBV18 to TRBJ2-2; D is ambiguous. The germline gives CDR1 KGHSH, CDR2 LQKENI. Trimming left V 11 bases short and J 3 bases short, with 7 bases between. The CDR3 is 11 amino acids. The CDR3 here is CASQDTGELFF. In DNA, the CDR3 is TGTGCCTCCCAGGACACCGGGGAGCTGTTTTTT.

The chain uses TRBV19 and TRBJ1-5; the D is unclear. Germline V CDR1 and CDR2: LNHDA, SQIVND (reference sequence). The CDR3 spans 12 residues. CDR3 sequence reads: CAAHSGNQPQHF. The CDR3 region has the DNA TGTGCTGCACACTCGGGGAATCAGCCCCAGCATTTT.

The chain couples TRBV6-5 to TRBJ2-5, with 8 bases identical to TRBD1. The J call may be wrong; the DNA end is better matched by TRBJ2-7. CDR1 is MNHEY, CDR2 SVGAGI, per germline. This CDR3 is built from 14 residues. DNA for the CDR3: TGTGCCAGCAGTTACGGACAGGGCAGCAACGAGCAGTACTTC. Translation gives CASSYGQGSNEQYF.

V gene TRBV9 combines with J gene TRBJ2-2; no definite D call. The germline V and J ends were trimmed by 4 bases and 0 bases, with 4 bases remaining between them. Germline V gene lookup returns CDR1 SGDLS and CDR2 YYNGEE. The CDR3 runs to 13 residues. The CDR3 DNA follows: TGTGCCAGCAGCCCCACGAACACCGGGGAGCTGTTTTTT. Its translation: CASSPTNTGELFF.